A selection of T cell receptor beta chains follows, all from one sample in a study of blood T cell repertoires in COVID-19. Sequencing was performed with immunoSEQ multiplex PCR; in TCRdb, only in-frame clones are kept and a portion is missing. The data hold a few hundred thousand clones, with roughly 90% observed a single time. Sequenced: peripheral blood. These receptors were obtained from a man aged 35 to 55 with acute or convalescent COVID-19. The CDR3 runs from the conserved cysteine through the conserved F or W. Fields, in order: clone size, J gene, V gene, CDR3 protein. Clone size, where shown, is once, few, many, or a class for clones that have expanded.

.	TRBJ1-2	TRBV10-3	CAISNTGTVGYTF
.	TRBJ2-3	TRBV30	CAWRVRGGLYGTQYF
.	TRBJ2-3	TRBV7-2	CASSLVAGEIDTQYF
.	TRBJ2-2	TRBV7-3	CASSYDPGYTGELFF
.	TRBJ1-1	TRBV29-1	CSVVRSTEAFF
.	TRBJ1-2	TRBV27	CASSLGPGQTLYGYTF
.	TRBJ2-5	TRBV29-1	CSVRQGGETQYF
.	TRBJ1-2	TRBV28	CASSQQTGAHGYTF
few	TRBJ1-2	TRBV24-1	CATSWAFFYGYTF
.	TRBJ1-2	TRBV19	CAAKGTGTLGYTF
once	TRBJ2-7	TRBV5-1	CASSRQGAPDEQYF
.	TRBJ1-1	TRBV19	CASVATRNTEAFF
once	TRBJ2-3	TRBV28	CASDFERGGNTQYF
.	TRBJ2-5	TRBV6-5	CASNRLAGGMETQYF
.	TRBJ1-6	TRBV27	CASTAGGLGNSPLHF
.	TRBJ2-3	TRBV18	CASSPPRSTDTQYF
.	TRBJ1-2	TRBV7-8	CASSLGLESYGYTF
.	TRBJ2-1	TRBV25-1	CASSEFGAGQGGYNEQFF
.	TRBJ2-7	TRBV10-3	CAISLRLAGGYEQYF
.	TRBJ2-3	TRBV10-3	CAIMEGSGTDTQYF
.	TRBJ2-3	TRBV18	CASSPGQAMADTQYF
.	TRBJ1-3	TRBV7-2	CASSSDRAGNTIYF
.	TRBJ2-5	TRBV18	CASSRNGQNQETQYF
.	TRBJ2-1	TRBV20-1	CSASHRDSYNEQFF
.	TRBJ2-5	TRBV28	CASNPGGGRGQETQYF
.	TRBJ2-5	TRBV19	CASSRFGQETQYF
few	TRBJ2-3	TRBV7-9	CASSLGTSWADTQYF
.	TRBJ2-7	TRBV10-3	CAISESGDRVSDEQYF
.	TRBJ1-5	TRBV11-2	CASSYGQGSNQPQHF
.	TRBJ1-1	TRBV28	CASSFNRGPTMNTEAFF
.	TRBJ2-3	TRBV25-1	CASSDSGVGDTQYF
.	TRBJ1-6	TRBV6-5	CASTQGTGQGPLHF
.	TRBJ1-1	TRBV7-3	CASSPNNGFGTEAFF
.	TRBJ2-1	TRBV18	CASSLYRGRGDEQFF
.	TRBJ2-5	TRBV9	CASSASQGTEQETQYF
.	TRBJ1-4	TRBV28	CASSFSHEKLFF
.	TRBJ2-3	TRBV27	CASSLGQGLGDTQYF
.	TRBJ2-2	TRBV7-9	CASSSIGRETGELFF
.	TRBJ1-1	TRBV6-2/TRBV6-3	CASSLWSSTEAFF
.	TRBJ2-3	TRBV7-3	CASSARGGRTDTQYF
once	TRBJ2-1	TRBV19	CASSILAGAGNEQFF
once	TRBJ2-7	TRBV10-3	CAISIAGAYEQYF
.	TRBJ1-1	TRBV28	CASSSGTGGNTEAFF
.	TRBJ2-3	TRBV9	CASSVFAGEGTDTQYF
.	TRBJ2-3	TRBV18	CASSPTSGGGLDTQYF
.	TRBJ1-2	TRBV3-1/TRBV3-2	CASSQDRGDKANLVNYGYTF
.	TRBJ1-1	TRBV19	CASSDRNTEAFF
.	TRBJ1-4	TRBV19	CASNHRGGPDNEKLFF
once	TRBJ1-1	TRBV7-9	CASKGVRRAEAFF
once	TRBJ1-4	TRBV4-1	CASSYTLGGNEKLFF
few	TRBJ1-5	TRBV27	CASSFRQGRQPQHF
once	TRBJ2-3	TRBV7-9	CASSSSLVVVDTQYF
.	TRBJ2-3	TRBV7-7	CASSRRAEGYTDTQYF
few	TRBJ1-1	TRBV7-2	CASSLHRGGVNTEAFF
.	TRBJ1-2	TRBV3-1/TRBV3-2	CASSQDSLPYGYTF